This entry features one TCR beta chain sequence. The antigen is unknown. This sample stems from a study of Graves' ophthalmopathy and Graves' hyperthyroidism. Patients newly diagnosed with hyperthyroidism, under 2 months' duration, were aged 18 to 65, the study reports. Study-level points and caveats: Detected in blood as well were most expanded thyroid clonotypes with frequency above 0.001.

Germline V gene lookup returns CDR1 LNHDA and CDR2 SQIVND (reference sequence). CDR3 length equals 14 residues. V dropped 5 bases and J dropped 2 bases, with 10 bases sitting between them. Scientists amplified the TCR beta CDR3 regions from RNA transcripts. A first-round RT-PCR used HTBI primers, followed by a second-round multiplex PCR. TCRdb called the multiplex PCR reads again in MiXCR, with one record for every CDR3 protein. The data show over a million distinct CDR3 sequences, 35% to 40% seen once. The origin of this receptor is an adult man with Graves' hyperthyroidism. The sequenced material came from peripheral blood or thyroid tissue (not recorded which). The chain employs TRBV19 and TRBJ1-5; D is undetermined. In nucleotides, the CDR3 is TGTGCCAGTAGTTCATCCCAAGGCAATCAGCCCCAGCATTTT. This translates into CASSSSQGNQPQHF.